Listed below are T cell receptor beta chains from one sample, sequenced in a study of blood T cell repertoires in COVID-19. TCRdb's table, derived via immunoSEQ multiplex PCR, lists solely in-frame clones and lacks some. The table shows around 380,000 clones, with approximately 89% occurring only once. The sequenced sample consisted of PBMCs or T cells enriched from blood (not recorded which). These TCRs come from a man aged 25 to 40 who had recovered from COVID-19. Each CDR3 is given with its conserved first and last residue. Fields, in order: CDR3 DNA, CDR3 protein, J gene, D gene, V gene, clone size. The D gene is left open where the match is weak. Some rows mark clone size as missing; the rest say once, few, many or name a class of expanded clone.

TGCGCCAGCAGCCTGGCCCCCCAAGGGAGGAATGAGCAGTTCTTC,CASSLAPQGRNEQFF,TRBJ2-1,NA,TRBV5-1,NA
TGCGCCAGCAGTGAGTCGAAACAGTCGGTGACCCAGTACTTC,CASSESKQSVTQYF,TRBJ2-5,NA,TRBV10-1,once
TGTGCCAGCCGCGGGGGAGCGGGGGAGCTGTTTTTT,CASRGGAGELFF,TRBJ2-2,TRBD2,TRBV7-9,NA
TGTGCCAGTAGGGAGACAGCCAGCCTGAACTATGGCTACACCTTC,CASRETASLNYGYTF,TRBJ1-2,NA,TRBV19,NA
TGTGCCAGCAGCGTAGTTGGGGCCCCGGGCACCGGGGAGCTGTTTTTT,CASSVVGAPGTGELFF,TRBJ2-2,NA,TRBV9,NA
TGCAGTGCTAGTCCATCGGCAGGGTCAGAGACCCAGTACTTC,CSASPSAGSETQYF,TRBJ2-5,NA,TRBV20-1,NA
TGTGCCAGCTCAGGGGACACCGGGGAGCTGTTTTTT,CASSGDTGELFF,TRBJ2-2,NA,TRBV9,NA
TGTGCCAGCGGGGGTGATCGGGGGGCGCTTTGGAGAGGCTACACCTTC,CASGGDRGALWRGYTF,TRBJ1-2,NA,TRBV2,NA
TGTGCCAGCAGCTCCAGCTCCTACAATGAGCAGTTCTTC,CASSSSSYNEQFF,TRBJ2-1,NA,TRBV7-3,NA
TGCGCCAGCAGCGGGGGACCGGGGGATCAGCCCCAGCATTTT,CASSGGPGDQPQHF,TRBJ1-5,NA,TRBV5-1,NA
TGCGCCAGCAGCCAAGATACTAGCGAAAACATTCAGTACTTC,CASSQDTSENIQYF,TRBJ2-4,TRBD2,TRBV4-3,NA
TGTGCCAGCATTGGCAGGGGCGAGACCCAGTACTTC,CASIGRGETQYF,TRBJ2-5,NA,TRBV6-5,NA
TGTGCCAGCAGCCAAGAAGCGCGCAGTGAAGCTTTCTTT,CASSQEARSEAFF,TRBJ1-1,NA,TRBV3-1/TRBV3-2,NA
TGTGCCAGCAGCCAATATAGCGGGGGGCTCCGGAACCACGGGGAGCTGTTTTTT,CASSQYSGGLRNHGELFF,TRBJ2-2,TRBD2,TRBV3-1/TRBV3-2,NA
TGTGCCAGTAGGACCGGGACAGGGAACACTGAAGCTTTCTTT,CASRTGTGNTEAFF,TRBJ1-1,TRBD1,TRBV19,NA
TGTGCCAGCAGCCAAGCCGGAACCCGGACAGGGGGCGCAGGCAATCAGCCCCAGCATTTT,CASSQAGTRTGGAGNQPQHF,TRBJ1-5,TRBD1,TRBV3-1/TRBV3-2,NA
TGTGCCAGCAGTTTACGACAAAGACAGGGTGGTTCACCCCTCCACTTT,CASSLRQRQGGSPLHF,TRBJ1-6,TRBD1,TRBV6-5,NA
TGTGCCAGCAGCCCCCGGGGGGAAGTAAGCACAGATACGCAGTATTTT,CASSPRGEVSTDTQYF,TRBJ2-3,TRBD2,TRBV9,NA
TGCGCCAGCAGCCAAGAGGTATGGGCCGGGACAGGGGTTTCACCCCTCCACTTT,CASSQEVWAGTGVSPLHF,TRBJ1-6,TRBD1,TRBV4-1,NA
TGTGCCATCAGTGATGGGGGGTCTTATAGCAATCAGCCCCAGCATTTT,CAISDGGSYSNQPQHF,TRBJ1-5,NA,TRBV10-3,NA
TGCGCCAGCAGTGAGTCGAGACAAGATACGCAGTATTTT,CASSESRQDTQYF,TRBJ2-3,NA,TRBV10-1,NA
TGTGCCAGCAGCCCCAGGGGGGTTGAGACCCAGTACTTC,CASSPRGVETQYF,TRBJ2-5,NA,TRBV7-6,NA
TGTGCCACCGGGGGGAGGGGTAGGGATCAGCCCCAGCATTTT,CATGGRGRDQPQHF,TRBJ1-5,NA,TRBV2,once
TGCGCCAGCAGCTTGACTAGCGATTACTCCGAGCAGTACTTC,CASSLTSDYSEQYF,TRBJ2-7,TRBD2,TRBV5-1,NA
TGTGCCAGCAGCTCAACAGGGGATGGCTACACCTTC,CASSSTGDGYTF,TRBJ1-2,TRBD1,TRBV13,NA
TGTGCCAGCAGTTTACTTTCCGGGGAGCTGTTTTTT,CASSLLSGELFF,TRBJ2-2,NA,TRBV12-3/TRBV12-4,NA
TGTGCCACCAGCAAAAGGGGGGCGACAGGGGGTGGCTACACCTTC,CATSKRGATGGGYTF,TRBJ1-2,TRBD1,TRBV15,NA
TGTGCCAGCAGCCAAGATCAGGCAAGACGGGCTTTCTTT,CASSQDQARRAFF,TRBJ1-1,NA,TRBV14,NA
TGTGCCAGCAGCTTAGCGGCGGTAGGGAACACCGGGGAGCTGTTTTTT,CASSLAAVGNTGELFF,TRBJ2-2,NA,TRBV7-8,few
TGTGCCACCCTTTCGGGGAGAAAGGACGAGCAGTACTTC,CATLSGRKDEQYF,TRBJ2-7,NA,TRBV27,NA
TGTGCCAGCAGCTTAACTACCGGGACAGGGAACACCGGGGAGCTGTTTTTT,CASSLTTGTGNTGELFF,TRBJ2-2,TRBD1,TRBV5-6,NA
TGTGCCAGCAGCTTAGCGGAAATCAGGGGCTGGGACACCGGGGAGCTGTTTTTT,CASSLAEIRGWDTGELFF,TRBJ2-2,NA,TRBV7-8,NA
TGTGCCAGCAGCAATACTCCGTATCAGCCCCAGCATTTT,CASSNTPYQPQHF,TRBJ1-5,NA,TRBV3-1/TRBV3-2,NA
TGCGCCAGCAGCCAACCTCCGGGACTAGCGGGGCAATCGAACACCGGGGAGCTGTTTTTT,CASSQPPGLAGQSNTGELFF,TRBJ2-2,TRBD2,TRBV5-1,NA
TGCGCCAGCAGCCAAGACAGGGCTGGTATGTCCCTCCACTTT,CASSQDRAGMSLHF,TRBJ1-6,NA,TRBV4-3,NA
TGCGCCAGCAGAGAGGGAGATCGCACTGAAGCTTTCTTT,CASREGDRTEAFF,TRBJ1-1,NA,TRBV10-1,NA
TGTGCCAGCAGCTTCAAGGATTCGGGGTACGAGCAGTACTTC,CASSFKDSGYEQYF,TRBJ2-7,NA,TRBV5-4,NA